This T cell receptor beta chain was recovered during a study of T cell repertoires in cytomegalovirus infection. One entry per CDR3 protein results from TCRdb running MiXCR on the reads. The sample includes 200,000 to 250,000 distinct CDR3 sequences, around 6.6% of them seen just once. This clonotype was detected ten times or more. Trimming cost V 3 bases and J 6 bases; bases outside gene matches: 12. Germline CDR1 and CDR2: SGHAT and FQNNGV. The CDR3 totals 16 residues. V usage is TRBV11-2 and J usage is TRBJ2-3; 7 bases line up with TRBD2. The source material was PBMCs. The TCR comes from a human donor in good health (CMV status not recorded). Some clones in this sample may be carry-over from other donors' samples. The CDR3, as DNA: TGTGCCAGCAGCTTTCAGACTAGCCCTGTCGGGGATACGCAGTATTTT. This codes for CASSFQTSPVGDTQYF.